One T cell receptor (beta chain) is described in this entry. These data originate in a study of blood T cell repertoires in COVID-19. The CDR3 has 16 residues. Clones were read by immunoSEQ multiplex PCR, and TCRdb kept only the in-frame ones, dropping some. The data hold approximately 200,000 clones, with 88% observed a single time. The sequenced sample was PBMCs or T cells enriched from blood (not recorded which). This sequence was found in a woman aged 25 to 39 who had been exposed to COVID-19. The V gene is TRBV12-2, the J gene TRBJ2-2; TRBD1, the table's D call, lacks a check against the DNA. TRBV12-2 is a pseudogene segment. The CDR3 protein is CASRSTGKWGYGELFF. The CDR3, as DNA: TGTGCAAGTCGCTCAACAGGGAAGTGGGGATACGGGGAGCTGTTTTTT.